The rows below give T cell receptor beta chains drawn from one sample of a study of T cells in Graves' hyperthyroidism and ophthalmopathy. Each CDR3 protein is one row after TCRdb ran MiXCR on the multiplex PCR reads. This table has 600,000 to 650,000 distinct CDR3 sequences, around 20% appearing once. Sequenced: blood. Receptors were obtained from a man aged 25-45 years with Graves' ophthalmopathy. Both conserved end residues are part of each CDR3. Part of the rows lack a size; the others show once, few, many or a class for expanded clones.

v_call: TRBV9
clone_size: few
j_call: TRBJ2-1
cdr3_aa: CASSITSGAYNEQFF

v_call: TRBV3-1
clone_size: few
j_call: TRBJ1-6
cdr3_aa: CASSRGVGWNSPLHF

v_call: TRBV7-8
clone_size: many
j_call: TRBJ1-1
cdr3_aa: CASSLSSRGLNTEAFF

v_call: TRBV20-1
clone_size: .
j_call: TRBJ2-7
cdr3_aa: CSAIAGTGGPYEQYF

v_call: TRBV5-4
clone_size: few
j_call: TRBJ2-7
cdr3_aa: CASSFSGSRYEQYF

v_call: TRBV5-1
clone_size: .
j_call: TRBJ2-7
cdr3_aa: CASSTGDIHEQYF

v_call: TRBV20-1
clone_size: many
j_call: TRBJ2-1
cdr3_aa: CSGRGQAGEQFF

v_call: TRBV11-2
clone_size: many
j_call: TRBJ2-1
cdr3_aa: CASSDPRGGNEQFF

v_call: TRBV20-1
clone_size: few
j_call: TRBJ1-5
cdr3_aa: CSARDTVDQPQHF

v_call: TRBV12-3/TRBV12-4
clone_size: .
j_call: TRBJ1-2
cdr3_aa: CASSFEVNYGYTF

v_call: TRBV6-1
clone_size: few
j_call: TRBJ2-1
cdr3_aa: CASAGGLEPSSYNEQFF

v_call: TRBV5-1
clone_size: few
j_call: TRBJ2-2
cdr3_aa: CASSFLFTGEFAGELFF

v_call: TRBV6-1
clone_size: .
j_call: TRBJ2-2
cdr3_aa: CASSSQGYTGELFF

v_call: TRBV2
clone_size: .
j_call: TRBJ2-3
cdr3_aa: CATILDRSLTDTQYF

v_call: TRBV7-2
clone_size: .
j_call: TRBJ1-2
cdr3_aa: CASSLELTGAYGYTF

v_call: TRBV20-1
clone_size: many
j_call: TRBJ2-1
cdr3_aa: CSASGGSSYNEQFF

v_call: TRBV11-2
clone_size: .
j_call: TRBJ2-1
cdr3_aa: CASSWTVSNEQFF

v_call: TRBV7-8
clone_size: few
j_call: TRBJ2-1
cdr3_aa: CASSLGLAVYSYNEQFF

v_call: TRBV10-1
clone_size: many
j_call: TRBJ2-7
cdr3_aa: CARALRWAGGFYEQYF

v_call: TRBV6-1
clone_size: .
j_call: TRBJ2-5
cdr3_aa: CASRASLAGRQETQYF

v_call: TRBV19
clone_size: few
j_call: TRBJ1-5
cdr3_aa: CASSIGDHLMRNQPQHF

v_call: TRBV3-1
clone_size: many
j_call: TRBJ1-1
cdr3_aa: CASLSENTEAFF

v_call: TRBV20-1
clone_size: .
j_call: TRBJ2-5
cdr3_aa: CSAPSPTSGQETQYF

v_call: TRBV6-1
clone_size: .
j_call: TRBJ2-7
cdr3_aa: CASMGGRSYEQYF

v_call: TRBV9
clone_size: .
j_call: TRBJ2-7
cdr3_aa: CASSVDSGNSYEQYF

v_call: TRBV11-3
clone_size: .
j_call: TRBJ2-6
cdr3_aa: CASSNGQGALRANVLTF

v_call: TRBV30
clone_size: .
j_call: TRBJ1-3
cdr3_aa: CAWSSPNRQGIYF

v_call: TRBV28
clone_size: few
j_call: TRBJ1-1
cdr3_aa: CASSLRSQMNTEAFF

v_call: TRBV5-8
clone_size: .
j_call: TRBJ2-1
cdr3_aa: CASSLLGISAQDNEQFF

v_call: TRBV2
clone_size: many
j_call: TRBJ2-5
cdr3_aa: CASSTGTRYYF

v_call: TRBV11-2
clone_size: few
j_call: TRBJ1-1
cdr3_aa: CASSPNEGGFAEAFF

v_call: TRBV30
clone_size: many
j_call: TRBJ2-5
cdr3_aa: CAWSEGAGVETQYF

v_call: TRBV6-1
clone_size: .
j_call: TRBJ2-7
cdr3_aa: CASSPILAGTYEQYF

v_call: TRBV20-1
clone_size: .
j_call: TRBJ1-2
cdr3_aa: CSARDRVGTGYTF

v_call: TRBV6-2/TRBV6-3
clone_size: many
j_call: TRBJ2-3
cdr3_aa: CASSYREGPDTQYF

v_call: TRBV18
clone_size: many
j_call: TRBJ2-1
cdr3_aa: CASSPPGLAGGVNEQFF

v_call: TRBV4-1
clone_size: .
j_call: TRBJ2-3
cdr3_aa: CASSPLHYKGSTDTQYF

v_call: TRBV6-2/TRBV6-3
clone_size: few
j_call: TRBJ2-2
cdr3_aa: CASSYAPENTGELFF

v_call: TRBV2
clone_size: .
j_call: TRBJ2-3
cdr3_aa: CASSGEGTDTDTQYF

v_call: TRBV7-2
clone_size: .
j_call: TRBJ2-3
cdr3_aa: CASSFQGALSTDTQYF

v_call: TRBV3-1
clone_size: .
j_call: TRBJ2-7
cdr3_aa: CASSQISSYEQYF

v_call: TRBV4-1
clone_size: few
j_call: TRBJ2-7
cdr3_aa: CASSQDGGLAATAYEQYF

v_call: TRBV12-3/TRBV12-4
clone_size: .
j_call: TRBJ2-2
cdr3_aa: CASSGLAGAPRTGELFF

v_call: TRBV27
clone_size: many
j_call: TRBJ2-7
cdr3_aa: CASSPLGTGDHYEQYF

v_call: TRBV10-3
clone_size: few
j_call: TRBJ1-3
cdr3_aa: CAISDRVSGNTIYF

v_call: TRBV7-9
clone_size: .
j_call: TRBJ2-5
cdr3_aa: CASSFPRQYLQETQYF

v_call: TRBV20-1
clone_size: once
j_call: TRBJ2-1
cdr3_aa: CSALGRDRVDNEQFF

v_call: TRBV2
clone_size: few
j_call: TRBJ2-7
cdr3_aa: CASSEPGTYEQYF

v_call: TRBV18
clone_size: .
j_call: TRBJ2-3
cdr3_aa: CASSPPGKSGTDTQYF